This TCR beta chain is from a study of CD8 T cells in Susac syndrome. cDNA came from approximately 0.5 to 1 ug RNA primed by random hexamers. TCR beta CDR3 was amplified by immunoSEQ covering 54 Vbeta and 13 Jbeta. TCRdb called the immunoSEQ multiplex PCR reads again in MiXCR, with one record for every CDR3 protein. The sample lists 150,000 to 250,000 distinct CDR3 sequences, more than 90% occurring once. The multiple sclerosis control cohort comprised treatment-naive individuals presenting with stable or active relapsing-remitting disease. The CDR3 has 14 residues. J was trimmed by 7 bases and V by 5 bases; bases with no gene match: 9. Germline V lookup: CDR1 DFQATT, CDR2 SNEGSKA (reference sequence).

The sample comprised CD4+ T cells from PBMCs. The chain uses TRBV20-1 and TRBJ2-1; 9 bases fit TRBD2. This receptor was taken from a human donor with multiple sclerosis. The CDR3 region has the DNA TGCAGTGCTCCCGGGACTAGCTACATGAATGAGCAGTTCTTC. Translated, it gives CSAPGTSYMNEQFF.